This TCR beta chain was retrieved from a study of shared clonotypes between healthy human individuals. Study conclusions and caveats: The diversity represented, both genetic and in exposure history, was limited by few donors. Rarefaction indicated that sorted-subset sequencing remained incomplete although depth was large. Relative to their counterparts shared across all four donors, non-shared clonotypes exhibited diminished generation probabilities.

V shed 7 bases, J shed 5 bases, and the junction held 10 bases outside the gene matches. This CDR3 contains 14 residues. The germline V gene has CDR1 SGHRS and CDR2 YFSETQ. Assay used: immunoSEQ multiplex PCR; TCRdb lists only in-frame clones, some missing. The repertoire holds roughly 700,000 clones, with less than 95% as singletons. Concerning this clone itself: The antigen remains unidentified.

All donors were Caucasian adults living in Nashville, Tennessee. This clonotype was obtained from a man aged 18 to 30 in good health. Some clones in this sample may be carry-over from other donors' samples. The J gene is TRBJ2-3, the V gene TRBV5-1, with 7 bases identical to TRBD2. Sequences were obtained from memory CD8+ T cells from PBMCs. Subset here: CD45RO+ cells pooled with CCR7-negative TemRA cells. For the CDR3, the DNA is TGCGCCAGCTCATGGGCGGGAGTGATAGATACGCAGTATTTT. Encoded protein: CASSWAGVIDTQYF.